These 7 T cell receptor beta chains came from one sample sequenced in a study of blood T cell repertoires in COVID-19. Sequenced by immunoSEQ multiplex PCR; TCRdb stores in-frame clones only, minus some. The table includes 100,000 to 150,000 clones, roughly 84% detected once. Sequences were obtained from peripheral blood. The receptors derive from a man aged 55-75 years with acute or convalescent COVID-19.

The V call is TRBV10-2, the J call TRBJ2-7; 9 bases match TRBD1. Germline CDR1 and CDR2: WSHSY and SAAADI. The ends lost 5 bases at V and 3 bases at J; junction bases unmatched: 11. The CDR3 totals 16 residues. Here the CDR3 reads CASSHPSSTGGYEQYF. The CDR3 DNA reads as TGCGCCAGCAGTCATCCCTCCTCGACAGGGGGCTACGAGCAGTACTTC.

The chain uses TRBV10-3 and TRBJ1-1; D perhaps matches TRBD1 (5 bases). V was cut by 4 bases and J by 5 bases, with 11 bases left in between. Per the germline V gene, CDR1 is ENHRY and CDR2 is SYGVKD. CDR3 length equals 13 residues. As DNA, the CDR3 is TGTGCCATCAGTGGTTCTCAGGGAACTGAAGCTTTCTTT. As protein: CAISGSQGTEAFF.

CDR3 DNA sequence: TGTGCCAGCTCACGACGGGAAACTGAGACCCAGTACTTC. It yields the protein CASSRRETETQYF. V and J are TRBV18 and TRBJ2-5; possibly TRBD2 for D (5 bases). The CDR3 spans 13 residues. Germline V gene lookup returns CDR1 KGHSH and CDR2 LQKENI. V gave up 4 bases and J gave up 5 bases, with 11 bases separating them. Using reference TRBV18 and TRBJ2-5 for the parts outside the CDR3, the full variable domain is NAGVMQNPRHLVRRRGQEARLRCSPMKGHSHVYWYRQLPEEGLKFMVYLQKENIIDESGMPKERFSAEFPKEGPSILRIQQVVRGDSAAYFCASSRRETETQYFGPGTRLLVL.

The gene calls are TRBV7-3 and TRBJ2-2; 7 bases fit TRBD1. CDR1 is SGHTA and CDR2 is FQGTGA in the germline V gene. CDR3 length equals 13 residues. With V trimmed by 5 bases and J by 6 bases, 3 bases remained unmatched. The CDR3, as DNA: TGTGCCAGCAGCCCAACAGGGGCCGGGGAGCTGTTTTTT. The encoded protein is CASSPTGAGELFF.

This chain joins TRBV6-2 or TRBV6-3 and TRBJ2-7, with 7 bases fitting TRBD2. V was clipped by 4 bases and J by 6 bases; unmatched bases: 15. In germline, CDR1 is MNHEY, CDR2 SVGEGT. The CDR3 loop spans 16 amino acids. CDR3 in DNA: TGTGCCAGCAGTTGGTCGGGAGGAGGCCCTTCCGGCGAGCAGTACTTC. Protein sequence: CASSWSGGGPSGEQYF.

This chain connects TRBV5-6 to TRBJ2-1; 7 bases map to TRBD1. The ends lost 2 bases at V and 0 bases at J; junction bases unmatched: 2. The CDR3 loop spans 15 amino acids. The V gene's germline CDR1 is SGHDT and CDR2 YYEEEE. Here the CDR3 reads CASSFGQASYNEQFF. The CDR3 DNA is TGTGCCAGCAGCTTCGGACAGGCCTCCTACAATGAGCAGTTCTTC.

This clone was counted a few times. The rearrangement joins TRBV19 to TRBJ1-5; 8 positions match TRBD1. CDR3 size: 15 residues. Germline V gene data show CDR1 as LNHDA and CDR2 as SQIVND (reference sequence). J was trimmed by 2 bases and V by 8 bases; bases with no gene match: 8. Here the CDR3 reads CASRYLQGGNQPQHF. In nucleotides, the CDR3 is TGTGCCAGTCGGTACTTACAGGGGGGCAATCAGCCCCAGCATTTT.